Following are 9 T cell receptor beta chains from one sample sequenced in a study of cytomegalovirus exposure and HLA in healthy donors. 13 Jbeta primers and 60 Vbeta primers were used for the PCR. The table came from immunoSEQ multiplex PCR; TCRdb's copy has only in-frame clones and leaves some out. The data contain 150,000 to 200,000 clones, around four fifths of them singletons. Sequenced material: PBMCs. These TCRs come from a woman between 50 and 59 years old in good health and CMV-seronegative.

The chain has TRBV30 and TRBJ2-7, with 7 bases fitting TRBD2. V was pared by 3 bases and J by 2 bases, with 4 bases of the junction left unmatched. The germline gives CDR1 GTSNPN, CDR2 SVGIG (reference sequence). This CDR3 region has 13 residues. The CDR3 sequence is CAWSTGLPYEQYF. CDR3 bases: TGTGCCTGGAGCACGGGACTACCCTACGAGCAGTACTTC.

CDR3 DNA: TGTGCCAGCAGCTTACGCACAGGGAACACTGAAGCTTTCTTT. Its translation: CASSLRTGNTEAFF. This chain connects TRBV7-8 to TRBJ1-1, with D possibly matching TRBD1 (5 bases). The V end lost 2 bases, the J end lost 1 base, and 8 bases lay between the germline ends. The CDR3 is 14 residues long. CDR1 and CDR2 (germline): SGHVS, FQNEAQ.

As regards this clone: At one end the junction does not follow the germline gene, possibly because of a read error. Written as DNA, the CDR3 is TGCGCCAGCAGCCCGGGACTTTCCACAGATACGCAGTGTTTT. Its protein is CASSPGLSTDTQCF. The V gene is TRBV5-1, the J gene TRBJ2-3, with D tentatively TRBD2 (6 bases). The CDR3 runs to 14 residues. The germline CDR1 and CDR2 sequences are SGHRS and YFSETQ. The complete variable domain, with remaining parts taken from reference TRBV5-1 and TRBJ2-3, reads KAGVTQTPRYLIKTRGQQVTLSCSPISGHRSVSWYQQTPGQGLQFLFEYFSETQRNKGNFPGRFSGRQFSNSRSEMNVSTLELGDSALYLCASSPGLSTDTQCFGPGTRLTVL.

The gene calls are TRBV27 and TRBJ2-3, with TRBD1 matching over 8 bases. With 3 bases clipped from V and 3 bases from J, the junction kept 17 bases outside the gene matches. CDR1 is MNHEY, CDR2 SMNVEV, per germline (reference sequence). The CDR3 contains 19 residues. CDR3 DNA sequence: TGTGCCAGCAGTTTGGACAGGGCTTCAGCGGGCCTCATGACAGATACGCAGTATTTT. It translates to CASSLDRASAGLMTDTQYF.

This chain links TRBV15 with TRBJ2-5; 10 positions match TRBD2. The better agreement between TRBJ2-7 and the DNA end casts doubt on the J call. Germline loops: CDR1 LNHNV, CDR2 YYDKDF (reference sequence). CDR3 length: 15 amino acids. The chain's CDR3 is CATRPTSGDFYEQYF. CDR3 bases: TGTGCCACCAGGCCTACTAGCGGGGATTTCTACGAGCAGTACTTC.

The chain has TRBV5-1 and TRBJ2-3, with 9 bases identical to TRBD1. Unmatched junction bases numbered 8, after V lost 0 bases and J lost 3 bases. Germline CDR1 is SGHRS and CDR2 is YFSETQ. CDR3 length: 17 amino acids. The DNA of the CDR3 is TGCGCCAGCAGCTTGGCGGTGGGACAGGGCTTTACAGATACGCAGTATTTT. Residues: CASSLAVGQGFTDTQYF.

The CDR3 DNA sequence: TGTGCCAGCAGCGAGGGGGACAGATTCGGTGAACTGTTTTTT. It codes for CASSEGDRFGELFF. V and J are TRBV5-8 and TRBJ1-4; 7 positions match TRBD1. The CDR3 loop spans 14 amino acids. Germline V gives CDR1 SGHTS, CDR2 YDEGEE. Losses at the gene ends were 4 bases for V and 12 bases for J; bases not matched to a gene: 12.

DNA for the CDR3: TGTGCCAGCACCCAGGGGCTCCCGGCGGTTGACAGCACAGATACGCAGTATTTT. Translating gives CASTQGLPAVDSTDTQYF. V is TRBV25-1 and J is TRBJ2-3, with TRBD1 as a possible D gene (6 bases). The CDR3 has 18 residues. The V gene lost 7 bases and the J gene lost 0 bases, with 23 bases spanning the gap. Looked up from germline, CDR1 is MGHDK and CDR2 is SYGVNS.

The chain employs TRBV28 and TRBJ1-1; 9 nucleotides line up with TRBD1. Per the germline V gene, CDR1 is MDHEN and CDR2 is SYDVKM. The V segment lost 1 base and the J segment 1 base; nucleotides outside the gene matches: 4. The CDR3 spans 16 residues. The CDR3 DNA sequence: TGTGCCAGCAGTTTATATCCGGGACAGGGGAACACTGAAGCTTTCTTT. As protein: CASSLYPGQGNTEAFF.